This T cell receptor (beta chain) was captured by sequencing in a study of T cell changes during pregnancy in multiple sclerosis (dated by TCRdb to about 2019). Turning to the overall study: Changes in the T cell repertoire over the course of pregnancy were examined in this study in women with multiple sclerosis.

The library was prepared using the immunoSEQ multiplex PCR assay. The table comes from immuneACCESS by way of TCRdb, which keeps in-frame sequences with V and J called. Part of the clones is missing from these tables; in studies checked, under half for an unresolved V gene and the rest for unknown reasons. The sample table contains tens of thousands of clones; only one count was recorded for 75% to 95% of them. The leading ten clones occupy 0.85% to 0.95% of the sample. Points on this clone: This receptor's antigen is unknown. Qualities for individual bases were not recorded, and no much larger clone is one base off.

The CDR3 runs 15 residues from the cysteine to the phenylalanine. The retained sequence is limited to the CDR3, 45 bases, with the frame set at the first base. Looking up the germline V gene yields CDR1 MNHNS and CDR2 SASEGT. V is pruned by 6 bases and J by 5 bases, leaving 12 bases of the junction without a gene match. The TCR was taken from a female donor with multiple sclerosis, enrolled in a pregnancy study. The sequencing here drew on peripheral blood, taken before pregnancy. The sequence links TRBV6-1 to TRBJ1-1; the central 7 bases match TRBD1. The CDR3 here reads CASRGTVVLGTEAFF. The DNA sequence is as follows: TGTGCCAGCAGGGGGACAGTCGTCCTGGGAACTGAAGCTTTCTTT.